Listed here are 18 T cell receptor beta chains from one sample, sequenced in a study of blood T cell repertoires in COVID-19. The data were produced by immunoSEQ multiplex PCR, yet TCRdb's version contains in-frame clones alone and is incomplete. The sample lists 110,000 to 150,000 clones, roughly 80% seen once, with around 10% in the top ten. Sequenced: peripheral blood. The receptors were gathered from an elderly woman in a cohort sampled during active or convalescent COVID-19.

V usage is TRBV9 and J usage is TRBJ2-2; 8 bases are a match to TRBD1. The CDR3 is made up of 15 amino acids. Trimming took 6 bases from V and 4 from J; bases not matched to a gene: 8. From germline, CDR1 is SGDLS and CDR2 YYNGEE. CDR3 residues: CASTSGTGLTGELFF. Here the CDR3 DNA reads TGTGCCAGCACATCCGGGACAGGACTCACCGGGGAGCTGTTTTTT.

V is TRBV7-2 and J is TRBJ2-7; D remains ambiguous. Trimming took off 3 bases at V and 6 bases at J, with 9 bases between the two ends. This CDR3 contains 12 residues. Germline V gene lookup returns CDR1 SGHTA and CDR2 FQGNSA. CDR3 residues: CASSLRGAEQYV. CDR3 DNA sequence: TGTGCCAGCAGCTTGCGTGGTGCCGAGCAGTACGTC.

The rearrangement joins TRBV7-2 to TRBJ2-1; 7 bases match TRBD2. J was trimmed by 7 bases and V by 5 bases; bases with no gene match: 5. Per the germline V gene, CDR1 is SGHTA and CDR2 is FQGNSA. The CDR3 is 13 amino acids. CDR3 bases: TGTGCCAGCAGCACTTTAGCGGGTAATGAGCAGTTCTTC. The encoded protein is CASSTLAGNEQFF.

The V call is TRBV5-1, the J call TRBJ1-5; TRBD1 might be the D (6 bases). CDR1 is SGHRS and CDR2 is YFSETQ in the germline V gene. V lost 4 bases and J lost 4, with 12 bases in between. The CDR3 length is 14 residues. The CDR3 nucleotides read TGCGCCAGCAGCCCGGGAACAGGGAATCAGCCCCAGCATTTT. Its protein product is CASSPGTGNQPQHF.

This chain connects TRBV6-5 to TRBJ1-2; D might be TRBD1 (6 bases). The CDR3 is 15 residues long. Trimming took off 4 bases at V and 7 bases at J, with 19 bases between the two ends. Germline CDR1 and CDR2: MNHEY and SVGAGI. The chain's CDR3 is CASSWDISTQSGYTF. CDR3 coding DNA: TGTGCCAGCAGTTGGGACATTTCAACACAAAGTGGCTACACCTTC.

A note on this clone: The junction differs from germline at one of its ends, possibly a read error. The gene calls are TRBV25-1 and TRBJ2-3; 8 positions match TRBD2. Germline CDR1 is MGHDK and CDR2 is SYGVNS. The CDR3 contains 14 residues. The DNA of the CDR3 is TGTGCCAGCAGTGCCGCGGGGGGCACCGATACGCAGTATTTT. It encodes CASSAAGGTDTQYF.

V usage is TRBV6-5 and J usage is TRBJ1-4; no reliable D call. The germline gives CDR1 MNHEY, CDR2 SVGAGI. The CDR3 length is 14 residues. V lost 6 bases to trimming and J lost 1 base, with 9 bases between them. CDR3 protein: CASSPVRTNEKLFF. The CDR3 nucleotides are TGTGCCAGCAGCCCCGTCAGAACTAATGAAAAACTGTTTTTT.

The rearrangement joins TRBV18 to TRBJ2-5; 8 bases align to TRBD1. After removal of 0 bases from V and 1 base from J, the junction contained 10 bases not matched to a gene. CDR3 size: 18 residues. Germline CDR1 reads KGHSH; CDR2 reads LQKENI. The CDR3: CASSPPGYGRGLQETQYF. The CDR3 DNA follows: TGTGCCAGCTCACCACCGGGGTACGGCAGGGGGCTCCAAGAGACCCAGTACTTC. The variable domain in full, completed from reference TRBV18 and TRBJ2-5, reads NAGVMQNPRHLVRRRGQEARLRCSPMKGHSHVYWYRQLPEEGLKFMVYLQKENIIDESGMPKERFSAEFPKEGPSILRIQQVVRGDSAAYFCASSPPGYGRGLQETQYFGPGTRLLVL.

The J gene is TRBJ1-2, the V gene TRBV6-1; D gene uncertain. This CDR3 contains 13 residues. With 3 bases removed from V and 5 bases from J, the gap between germline ends came to 10 bases. Germline loops: CDR1 MNHNS, CDR2 SASEGT. In DNA, the CDR3 is TGTGCCAGCAGTGAGAACGCGGGGTATGGCTACACCTTC. This gives the protein CASSENAGYGYTF.

The rearrangement uses TRBV10-1 and TRBJ2-1, with 12 nucleotides matching TRBD2. This CDR3 is built from 17 residues. CDR1 is WNHNN and CDR2 is SYGVQD in the germline V gene (reference sequence). Trimming removed 1 base from V and 8 bases from J; junction bases left unmatched: 9. The CDR3 nucleotides read TGCGCCAGCAGTGAGTTTCTAGCGGGGGGGCGTATTCATGAGCAGTTCTTC. This translates into CASSEFLAGGRIHEQFF.

The J gene is TRBJ1-4, the V gene TRBV18; the D gene is possibly TRBD1 (5 bases). This CDR3 spans 14 amino acids. Germline-derived CDR1 and CDR2 are KGHSH and LQKENI. The V and J ends lost 4 bases and 4 bases respectively, with 10 bases between them. The CDR3 here is CASSHDSFNEKLFF. The CDR3 DNA reads as TGTGCCAGCTCACATGACAGTTTTAATGAAAAACTGTTTTTT.

This clone was found a few times. The genes are TRBV11-1 and TRBJ2-4, with TRBD1 as a possible D gene (5 bases). Trimming took 1 base from V and 1 from J, leaving 11 bases between them. Per germline, CDR1 SGHAT and CDR2 FQDESV (reference sequence). CDR3 length: 16 residues. The CDR3 coding sequence is TGTGCCAGCAGCTTAGGGACACGTTTGGCCAAAAACATTCAGTACTTC. Its protein is CASSLGTRLAKNIQYF.

J is TRBJ2-2 and V is TRBV5-1; D is ambiguous. Germline V CDR1 and CDR2: SGHRS, YFSETQ. The CDR3 has 15 residues. V lost 1 base and J 2 bases, leaving 9 bases between the germline ends. CDR3 amino acids: CASSLNPENTGELFF. The CDR3 bases are TGCGCCAGCAGCTTGAACCCAGAAAACACCGGGGAGCTGTTTTTT. Full variable domain (missing parts from reference TRBV5-1 and TRBJ2-2): KAGVTQTPRYLIKTRGQQVTLSCSPISGHRSVSWYQQTPGQGLQFLFEYFSETQRNKGNFPGRFSGRQFSNSRSEMNVSTLELGDSALYLCASSLNPENTGELFFGEGSRLTVL.

This clone has only a few counts. The V gene is TRBV7-6, the J gene TRBJ2-3; 8 nucleotides match TRBD2. The V segment lost 4 bases and the J segment 4 bases; nucleotides outside the gene matches: 10. Germline-derived CDR1 and CDR2 are SGHVS and FNYEAQ. This CDR3 has 16 residues. The CDR3 DNA reads as TGTGCCAGCAGCTCCTCGGGCGGGGGGAGGTCAGATACGCAGTATTTT. It is translated as CASSSSGGGRSDTQYF.

The V call is TRBV7-8, the J call TRBJ2-7, with TRBD1 matching 8 bases. V lost 2 bases to trimming and J lost 1 base; unmatched junction nucleotides: 4. This CDR3 contains 15 residues. Germline V gives CDR1 SGHVS, CDR2 FQNEAQ. CDR3 amino acids: CASSLTTGGSYEQYF. The CDR3 nucleotides read TGTGCCAGCAGCTTAACCACAGGGGGGTCCTACGAGCAGTACTTC.

The chain recombines TRBV28 with TRBJ2-6; D gene ambiguous. There are 14 residues in the CDR3. Between the trimmed V and J ends, which lost 9 bases and 0 bases, there was a span of 9 bases. Germline V gene sequence: CDR1 MDHEN, CDR2 SYDVKM. CDR3 protein: CASQQSSGANVLTF. The CDR3 DNA sequence: TGTGCCAGTCAACAGAGCTCTGGGGCCAACGTCCTGACTTTC.

The chain joins TRBV25-1 to TRBJ1-3, with unresolved D. The CDR3 consists of 13 residues. Trimming removed 2 bases at V and 6 bases at J, with 8 bases between. Germline values: CDR1 MGHDK, CDR2 SYGVNS. The CDR3 sequence is CASSETHLNTIYF. DNA of the CDR3: TGTGCCAGCAGTGAAACTCACCTAAACACCATATATTTT.

This clone has just one count. The chain joins TRBV27 to TRBJ2-1; D may be TRBD1 (7 bases). The germline V gene encodes CDR1 MNHEY and CDR2 SMNVEV (reference sequence). Trimming pared 3 bases from V and 6 bases from J, leaving 15 bases between. The CDR3 length is 15 residues. DNA for the CDR3: TGTGCCAGCAGTTTCGCGGGACAGCCTTTCAATGAGCAGTTCTTC. It translates to CASSFAGQPFNEQFF.